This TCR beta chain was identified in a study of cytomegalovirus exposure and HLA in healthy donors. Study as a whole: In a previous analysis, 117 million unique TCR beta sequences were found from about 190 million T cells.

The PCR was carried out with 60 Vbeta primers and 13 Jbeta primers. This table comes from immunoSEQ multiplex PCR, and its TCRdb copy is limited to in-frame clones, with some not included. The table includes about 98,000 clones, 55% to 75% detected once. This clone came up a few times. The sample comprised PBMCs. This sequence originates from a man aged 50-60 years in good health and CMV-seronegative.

CDR3: CASSLRGTGAEKLFF. Here the CDR3 DNA reads TGTGCCAGCAGCTTGAGAGGGACAGGGGCTGAAAAACTGTTTTTT. The chain employs TRBV5-6 and TRBJ1-4; 10 positions match TRBD1. Trimming at V came to 1 base and at J to 7 bases, leaving 4 bases not matched to a gene. CDR1 and CDR2 from the germline V gene are SGHDT and YYEEEE. CDR3 length: 15 residues.